One sample yielded the 23 T cell receptor beta chains listed below, sequenced in a study of T cells in Graves' hyperthyroidism and ophthalmopathy. Authors of the study amplified TCR beta CDR3 regions from RNA transcripts. During a first-round RT-PCR of the TCR CDR3, the HTBI primer set was used. TCRdb called the multiplex PCR reads again in MiXCR, with one record for every CDR3 protein. The repertoire holds around 760,000 distinct CDR3 sequences, with 35% as singletons. The sample was blood. The receptors shown here come from a woman aged 40 to 50 with Graves' hyperthyroidism.

This clonotype was detected only a few times. The V call is TRBV10-3, the J call TRBJ2-7, with 7 bases lining up with TRBD1. CDR1 is ENHRY and CDR2 is SYGVKD in the germline V gene. V gave up 6 bases and J gave up 0 bases; unmatched junction bases: 5. The CDR3 has 14 residues. CDR3 DNA sequence: TGTGCCATCAGCCAGACAGGGAGCTCCTACGAGCAGTACTTC. Translated, it gives CAISQTGSSYEQYF.

The V gene is TRBV19, the J gene TRBJ2-2, with 8 bases fitting TRBD1. V lost 2 bases, J lost 5 bases, and 1 base stayed unmatched. Germline V gene sequence: CDR1 LNHDA, CDR2 SQIVND (reference sequence). This CDR3 is 14 amino acids long. CDR3 coding DNA: TGTGCCAGTAGTATACAGGGGGCAACCGGGGAGCTGTTTTTT. Translating gives CASSIQGATGELFF.

This clonotype was recorded many times. The chain has TRBV10-3 and TRBJ1-3; perhaps TRBD1 as D (6 bases). V was cut by 10 bases and J by 0 bases, with 13 bases left in between. The CDR3 sequence is 14 residues long. Germline V gene data show CDR1 as ENHRY and CDR2 as SYGVKD. The CDR3 DNA follows: TGTGCCACCCGACCGGACAGCTCTGGAAACACCATATATTTT. This codes for CATRPDSSGNTIYF.

The V and J genes are TRBV29-1 and TRBJ2-3; TRBD2 matches at 11 bases. The CDR3 covers 14 residues. V shed 6 bases, J shed 4 bases, and the junction held 6 bases outside the gene matches. Germline CDR1 SQVTM, CDR2 ANQGSEA. CDR3 sequence (DNA): TGCAGCGTGGTCCTAGCGGGGGGCTCAGATACGCAGTATTTT. Translating it yields CSVVLAGGSDTQYF.

V usage is TRBV5-1 and J usage is TRBJ1-2; D is possibly TRBD1 (5 bases). Deletions cut 4 bases from V and 7 bases from J, with 23 bases between. The germline V gene has CDR1 SGHRS and CDR2 YFSETQ. CDR3 length: 16 amino acids. CDR3 region: CASSQEIQGLPFGYTF. Here the CDR3 DNA reads TGCGCCAGCAGCCAAGAGATCCAGGGCCTTCCCTTTGGCTACACCTTC.

Of note for this clonotype: One junction end disagrees with the germline gene, perhaps due to a read error. This rearrangement joins TRBV7-9 to TRBJ2-7; 9 positions agree with TRBD1. Looked up from germline, CDR1 is SEHNR and CDR2 is FQNEAQ (reference sequence). The CDR3 runs to 12 residues. The CDR3: CASLGRERDRVF. The CDR3 DNA sequence: TGTGCCAGCTTGGGCAGGGAACGGGACAGGGTCTTC.

This clonotype has just a few counts. The gene calls are TRBV9 and TRBJ1-1, with D possibly TRBD1 on 5 matching bases. V lost 3 bases and J 6 bases, leaving 21 bases between the germline ends. The CDR3 is 16 amino acids. Germline V gives CDR1 SGDLS, CDR2 YYNGEE. CDR3 DNA: TGTGCCAGCAGCGCAAACCCTCGGGGCAGTGGGGCTGAAGCTTTCTTT. This sequence encodes CASSANPRGSGAEAFF.

This clonotype came up a few times. The rearrangement links TRBV11-2 to TRBJ2-5; 12 bases are a match to TRBD1. There are 16 residues in the CDR3. J lost 5 bases, V lost 6 bases, and 10 bases had no gene match. Germline CDR1 and CDR2: SGHAT and FQNNGV. CDR3 residues: CASSYRDRGRTETQYF. The CDR3 nucleotides are TGTGCCAGCAGTTACCGGGACAGGGGGCGTACGGAGACCCAGTACTTC.

A word on this clonotype: A much larger clone is a single base away; this may be a read error. The missing conserved phenylalanine or tryptophan at the end of this CDR3 makes a read error likely. The CDR3 loop is CASSLAGKANYGYTL. In DNA, the CDR3 is TGTGCCAGTAGTCTCGCAGGGAAAGCTAACTATGGCTACACCCTC. V is TRBV19 and J is TRBJ1-2, with D possibly TRBD1 on 5 matching bases. Trimming removed 5 bases at V and 0 bases at J, with 13 bases between. Germline V CDR1 and CDR2: LNHDA, SQIVND (reference sequence). The CDR3 extends over 15 amino acids.

Details on this clonotype: This clone may be a read error of a much larger clone one base away. The chain uses TRBV2 and TRBJ1-1, with D possibly TRBD1 on 6 matching bases. Germline-derived CDR1 and CDR2 are SNHLY and FYNNEI. There are 12 residues in the CDR3. The CDR3 DNA follows: TGTGCCAGCAGTGGACAGGCGACTGGAGCTTTCTTT. It codes for CASSGQATGAFF.

This clonotype was detected many times. CDR3 DNA: TGTGCCAGCAGTGGGGGTCCAGGGGGGGACTATGGCTACACCTTC. Residues: CASSGGPGGDYGYTF. The V and J genes are TRBV25-1 and TRBJ1-2, with 7 bases lining up with TRBD1. Germline values: CDR1 MGHDK, CDR2 SYGVNS. This CDR3 is 15 amino acids long. V lost 4 bases and J lost 3; bases outside the gene matches: 8.

This clonotype was detected a few times. The chain has TRBV12-3 or TRBV12-4 and TRBJ2-3; D ambiguous. V was trimmed by 5 bases and J by 4 bases, leaving 7 bases between them. The length of the CDR3 is 12 residues. CDR3 residues: CASSVYSDTQYF. The DNA for the CDR3 is TGTGCCAGCAGTGTGTATTCAGATACGCAGTATTTT.

The chain carries TRBV5-1 and TRBJ2-2, with D uncertain. The V end lost 4 bases, the J end lost 6 bases, and 10 bases lay between the germline ends. The germline CDR1 and CDR2 sequences are SGHRS and YFSETQ. There are 13 residues in the CDR3. CDR3 residues: CASSEVASGELFF. The DNA of the CDR3 is TGCGCCAGCAGCGAGGTTGCGTCCGGGGAGCTGTTTTTT.

This clonotype was found many times. The rearrangement joins TRBV10-3 to TRBJ1-1, with D perhaps TRBD1 (5 bases). CDR3 size: 13 residues. Germline CDR1 is ENHRY and CDR2 is SYGVKD. V was pared by 2 bases and J by 5 bases, with 9 bases between. The CDR3 reads CAISEEGLTEAFF. CDR3 nucleotide sequence: TGTGCCATCAGTGAGGAGGGGTTAACTGAAGCTTTCTTT.

This clonotype was seen more than once but under ten times. The CDR3 here is CASSFETTNEKLFF. CDR3 in DNA: TGTGCCAGCAGCTTTGAGACAACTAATGAAAAACTGTTTTTT. The rearrangement joins TRBV11-2 to TRBJ1-4; D not certain. Germline V gene sequence: CDR1 SGHAT, CDR2 FQNNGV. The CDR3 sequence is 14 residues long. V lost 3 bases and J 0 bases, leaving 5 bases between the germline ends.

At least ten counts were recorded for this clonotype. The chain has TRBV20-1 and TRBJ2-7; weak D call: TRBD1 (5 bases). V was shortened by 1 base and J by 3 bases, with 10 bases between the two germline ends. Germline CDR1 is DFQATT and CDR2 is SNEGSKA (reference sequence). This CDR3 is 13 amino acids long. The CDR3 DNA sequence: TGCAGTGCTAGAGTTACAGGAGTCTACGAGCAGTACTTC. Protein product: CSARVTGVYEQYF.

Many counts were recorded for this clonotype. The chain uses TRBV2 and TRBJ1-2, with D possibly TRBD1 on 5 matching bases. Germline V gene data show CDR1 as SNHLY and CDR2 as FYNNEI. V lost 9 bases, J lost 4 bases, and 12 bases lay in between. CDR3 size: 12 residues. CDR3 DNA sequence: TGTGCCAGGTTTCAGGGACCCTATGGCTACACCTTC. Its protein is CARFQGPYGYTF.

This clonotype was seen a handful of times. This chain uses TRBV20-1 with TRBJ1-1; D not certain. The CDR3 is made up of 14 amino acids. The germline CDR1 and CDR2 sequences are DFQATT and SNEGSKA (reference sequence). V gave up 0 bases and J gave up 0 bases, with 8 bases separating them. This CDR3 reads CSARDRQVNTEAFF. CDR3 sequence (DNA): TGCAGTGCTAGAGATCGGCAGGTGAACACTGAAGCTTTCTTT.

The J gene is TRBJ2-2, the V gene TRBV5-1; 8 bases map to TRBD1. Germline assignment: CDR1 SGHRS and CDR2 YFSETQ. There are 15 residues in the CDR3. J gave up 5 bases and V 7 bases, and 10 bases lay outside the gene matches. CDR3 bases: TGCGCCAGCGGGGGCCAGGGGGCCGGGACCGGGGAGCTGTTTTTT. It codes for CASGGQGAGTGELFF.

Concerning this clonotype: One junction end disagrees with the germline gene, perhaps due to a read error. J is TRBJ1-1 and V is TRBV4-3; D remains ambiguous. Per the germline V gene, CDR1 is LGHNA and CDR2 is YSLEER. CDR3 length: 11 amino acids. CDR3 DNA: TGCGCCAGCAGCCAAGGGGTGGGGAGGGTCTTT. It encodes CASSQGVGRVF.

This clonotype appeared a few times. The chain recombines TRBV30 with TRBJ2-7; TRBD2 matches at 7 bases. CDR3 length equals 14 residues. V was clipped by 0 bases and J by 4 bases; unmatched bases: 6. Germline CDR1 reads GTSNPN; CDR2 reads SVGIG (reference sequence). The CDR3 nucleotides read TGTGCCTGGAGTGTGGGGGGGATTGGTTACGAGCAGTACTTC. Protein product: CAWSVGGIGYEQYF.

The J gene is TRBJ1-1, the V gene TRBV10-3; 7 bases are shared with TRBD1. Trimming removed 3 bases from V and 0 bases from J; junction bases left unmatched: 10. The V gene's germline CDR1 is ENHRY and CDR2 SYGVKD. The CDR3 is 17 residues long. The CDR3 spells CAISDWTSGTVNTEAFF. In nucleotides, the CDR3 is TGTGCCATCAGTGATTGGACTAGCGGGACAGTGAACACTGAAGCTTTCTTT.

The gene calls are TRBV7-2 and TRBJ2-5; the D is unclear. The end of the DNA fits TRBJ2-1 better, so the J call may be wrong. The CDR3 is 15 residues long. Germline V gene sequence: CDR1 SGHTA, CDR2 FQGNSA. This chain's CDR3 is CASSLMLAESNEQFF. As DNA, the CDR3 is TGTGCCAGCAGCTTAATGTTGGCTGAGAGCAACGAGCAGTTCTTC.